A single sample is the source of the 10 T cell receptor beta chains below, sequenced in a study of T cells in women clearing cervical HPV infection. The table came from immunoSEQ multiplex PCR; TCRdb's copy has only in-frame clones and leaves some out. Its clone listing holds 44,000 or so clones. The source material was blood buffy coat. The receptors were sampled from a woman aged 18-69 years with a cervical HPV16 infection that either progressed to CIN3+ or cleared (not recorded which).

Regarding this clone: One end of the junction varies from germline; a read error may be responsible. The observed sequence ends 3 residues before the CDR3 terminus, with the missing tail filled in from the germline J gene. This rearrangement joins TRBV7-7 to TRBJ2-3; 8 positions match TRBD2. This CDR3 comprises 13 residues. The germline CDR1 and CDR2 sequences are SSHAT and FNYEAQ (reference sequence). CDR3 region: CASSPWGLETQYF. The part of the CDR3 DNA that was read is TGTGCTAGCAGCCCCTGGGGACTAGAGACG.

A remark on this clone: The read terminates 3 residues before the CDR3 end, so the remaining end is supplied by the germline J gene. The rearrangement uses TRBV2 and TRBJ1-5; D gene unclear. From germline, CDR1 is SNHLY and CDR2 FYNNEI. This CDR3 region has 18 residues. V lost 3 bases to trimming and J lost 4 bases, with 22 bases between them. The CDR3 sequence: CASSDGRVGQAGNQPQHF. The part of the CDR3 DNA that was read is TGTGCCAGCAGTGATGGGAGAGTTGGGCAGGCGGGTAATCAGCCC.

About this clone: The read halts 3 residues ahead of the CDR3 end, with the missing end drawn from the germline J gene. This rearrangement joins TRBV9 to TRBJ2-7, with D perhaps matching TRBD2 (6 bases). With 0 bases removed from V and 3 bases from J, the gap between germline ends came to 13 bases. The germline gives CDR1 SGDLS, CDR2 YYNGEE. The CDR3 is 15 amino acids. The covered CDR3 bases are TGTGCCAGCAGCGTAGGGGGGGAACTTTTCTACGAG. Translating it yields CASSVGGELFYE. The whole CDR3 protein reads CASSVGGELFYEQYF. Full variable domain (remainder filled in from reference TRBV9 and TRBJ2-7): DSGVTQTPKHLITATGQRVTLRCSPRSGDLSVYWYQQSLDQGLQFLIQYYNGEERAKGNILERFSAQQFPDLHSELNLSSLELGDSALYFCASSVGGELFYEQYFGPGTRLTVT.

With regard to this clone: The DNA ends 3 residues before the CDR3 does, and the rest of the CDR3 is filled in from the germline J gene. This rearrangement joins TRBV19 to TRBJ1-1; the D is unclear. The CDR3 length is 15 residues. Trimming took off 8 bases at V and 0 bases at J, with 16 bases between the two ends. Germline V gene lookup returns CDR1 LNHDA and CDR2 SQIVND (reference sequence). The CDR3 protein is CASANEGRVNTEAFF. The CDR3 DNA, read in part, is TGTGCCAGTGCTAACGAAGGGCGGGTGAACACTGAA.

Notes on this clone: The CDR3 goes on 3 residues after the read ends, and that part is filled in from the germline J gene. The chain joins TRBV19 to TRBJ1-1, with 8 bases matching TRBD1. Germline-derived CDR1 and CDR2 are LNHDA and SQIVND (reference sequence). The CDR3 covers 16 residues. Trimming at V came to 4 bases and at J to 0 bases, leaving 7 bases not matched to a gene. CDR3 DNA (partial): TGTGCCAGTAGTACCCCGACAGGGGCCATGAACACTGAA. Its protein is CASSTPTGAMNTE. The full-length CDR3 reads as CASSTPTGAMNTEAFF.

As regards this clone: Read data end 3 residues before the CDR3 end; the end is taken from the germline J gene. The chain recombines TRBV20-1 with TRBJ2-7, with 7 positions matching TRBD1. CDR1 is DFQATT and CDR2 is SNEGSKA in the germline V gene (reference sequence). V shed 4 bases and J 1 base; nucleotides not matched to a gene: 10. CDR3 size: 15 residues. The CDR3 sequence: CSATNRGLGSYEQYF. The DNA read from the CDR3 is TGCAGTGCTACGAACAGGGGTTTAGGGTCCTACGAG.

Comment on this clone: The read comes to an end 3 residues before the CDR3 does, leaving the germline J gene to fill in the end. The chain joins TRBV5-1 to TRBJ2-4, with TRBD1 matching over 7 bases. The V gene end was trimmed by 3 bases and the J gene end by 8 bases; junction bases not matched to a gene: 8. The germline CDR1 and CDR2 sequences are SGHRS and YFSETQ. The length of the CDR3 is 14 residues. The sequenced part of the CDR3 DNA is TGCGCCAGCAGCTGGACGACAGGGTCGGACATT. Protein product: CASSWTTGSDI. The full CDR3 sequence reads CASSWTTGSDIQYF. The variable domain in full, completed from reference TRBV5-1 and TRBJ2-4, reads KAGVTQTPRYLIKTRGQQVTLSCSPISGHRSVSWYQQTPGQGLQFLFEYFSETQRNKGNFPGRFSGRQFSNSRSEMNVSTLELGDSALYLCASSWTTGSDIQYFGAGTRLSVL.

A remark on this clone: Coverage ceases 3 residues before the CDR3 finishes, and the germline J gene fills in the end. The chain recombines TRBV2 with TRBJ1-2; 9 nucleotides agree with TRBD1. This CDR3 is 18 amino acids long. Unmatched junction bases numbered 15, after V lost 5 bases and J lost 2 bases. CDR1 is SNHLY, CDR2 FYNNEI, per germline. CDR3 protein: CASSKSATGGSFNYGYTF. The DNA read from the CDR3 is TGTGCCAGCAGTAAATCAGCGACAGGGGGATCGTTCAACTATGGC.

For this clone: The read gets to within 3 residues of the CDR3 end, and the germline J gene fills in the rest. V is TRBV7-9 and J is TRBJ2-7, with TRBD1 as a possible D gene (5 bases). The germline gives CDR1 SEHNR, CDR2 FQNEAQ (reference sequence). V lost 8 bases to trimming and J lost 6 bases, with 14 bases between them. CDR3 size: 12 residues. CDR3 DNA (partial): TGTGCCAGCCGGCAGGACACCCTCGAG. Translation gives CASRQDTLE. The CDR3, in full, reads CASRQDTLEQYF. Combining the CDR3 with reference TRBV7-9 and TRBJ2-7 gives the whole variable domain DTGVSQNPRHKITKRGQNVTFRCDPISEHNRLYWYRQTLGQGPEFLTYFQNEAQLEKSRLLSDRFSAERPKGSFSTLEIQRTEQGDSAMYLCASRQDTLEQYFGPGTRLTVT.

For this clone: Read sequence stops 3 residues before the CDR3 end, and the germline J gene provides the missing end. The chain couples TRBV2 to TRBJ2-3; a weak D match, TRBD1 (6 bases). The CDR3 has 15 amino acids. V was trimmed by 6 bases and J by 0 bases, leaving 13 bases between them. The germline V gene has CDR1 SNHLY and CDR2 FYNNEI. The sequenced part of the CDR3 DNA is TGTGCCAGCAGCATGGGACACCCCAGCACAGATACG. Its translation: CASSMGHPSTDT. The entire CDR3 protein is CASSMGHPSTDTQYF.